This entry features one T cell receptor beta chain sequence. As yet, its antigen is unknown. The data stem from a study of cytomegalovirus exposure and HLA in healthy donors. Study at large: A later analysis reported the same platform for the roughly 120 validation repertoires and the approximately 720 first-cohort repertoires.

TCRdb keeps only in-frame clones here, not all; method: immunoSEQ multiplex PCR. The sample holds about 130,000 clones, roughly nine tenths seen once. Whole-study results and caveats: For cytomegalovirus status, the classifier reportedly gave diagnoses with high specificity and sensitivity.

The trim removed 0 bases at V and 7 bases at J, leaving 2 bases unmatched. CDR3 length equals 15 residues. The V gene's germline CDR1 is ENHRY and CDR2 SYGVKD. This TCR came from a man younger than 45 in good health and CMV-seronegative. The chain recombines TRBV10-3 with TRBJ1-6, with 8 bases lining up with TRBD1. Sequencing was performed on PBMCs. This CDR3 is CAISESRQGNSPLHF. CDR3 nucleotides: TGTGCCATCAGTGAGTCGAGACAGGGGAATTCACCCCTCCACTTT.